This TCR beta chain derives from a study of blood T cell repertoires in COVID-19. In the source study's methods: Researchers report that nucleated cell counts were estimated from reference gene primer amplification. Here immunoSEQ multiplex PCR was the method, and the copy in TCRdb shows in-frame clones only, minus some. V and J calls and clone size are those listed in that table; D and trimming were worked out from the DNA. This table holds approximately 500,000 clones, approximately 91% found once. Regarding this clone: The same CDR3 is also encoded by other DNA sequences in this sample.

Material: peripheral blood. The source is a woman aged 50 to 65 with COVID-19, enrolled during active disease.

CDR3 DNA: TGTGCCAGCAGCTTAGGACAGGGTAACACTGAAGCTTTCTTT. The encoded protein is CASSLGQGNTEAFF. The genes are TRBV7-8 and TRBJ1-1; 7 bases fit TRBD1. The CDR3 is 14 amino acids. V shed 1 base, J shed 2 bases, and the junction held 1 base outside the gene matches. Germline-derived CDR1 and CDR2 are SGHVS and FQNEAQ.